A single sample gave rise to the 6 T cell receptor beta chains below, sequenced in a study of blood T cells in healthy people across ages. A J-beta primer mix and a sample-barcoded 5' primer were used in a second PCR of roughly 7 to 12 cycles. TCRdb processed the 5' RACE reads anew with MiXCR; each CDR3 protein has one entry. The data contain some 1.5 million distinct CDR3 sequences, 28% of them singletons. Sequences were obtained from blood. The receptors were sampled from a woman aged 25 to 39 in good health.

The CDR3 nucleotides are TGCAGCGTTGAAGAGTCTCGCAGGGGAGGTGGCTACACCTTC. This encodes CSVEESRRGGGYTF. The rearrangement uses TRBV29-1 and TRBJ1-2, with D possibly matching TRBD1 (6 bases). This CDR3 contains 14 residues. Germline values: CDR1 SQVTM, CDR2 ANQGSEA. Trimming took off 0 bases at V and 7 bases at J, with 15 bases between the two ends.

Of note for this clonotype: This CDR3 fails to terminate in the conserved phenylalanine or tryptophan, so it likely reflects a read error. CDR3 bases: TGTGCCAGCCGACAGGGTTTAGACACTGAAGCTTTCATT. Its translation is CASRQGLDTEAFI. The chain has TRBV6-5 and TRBJ1-1, with 7 bases that match TRBD1. In germline, CDR1 is MNHEY, CDR2 SVGAGI. Trimming at V came to 8 bases and at J to 3 bases, leaving 6 bases not matched to a gene. This CDR3 is built from 13 residues.

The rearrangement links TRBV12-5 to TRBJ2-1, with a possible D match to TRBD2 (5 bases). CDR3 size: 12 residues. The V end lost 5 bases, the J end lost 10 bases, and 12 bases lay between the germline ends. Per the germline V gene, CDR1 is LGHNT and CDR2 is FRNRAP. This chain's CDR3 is CASGRGTYEQFF. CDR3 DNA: TGTGCTAGTGGTCGGGGTACCTACGAGCAGTTCTTC.

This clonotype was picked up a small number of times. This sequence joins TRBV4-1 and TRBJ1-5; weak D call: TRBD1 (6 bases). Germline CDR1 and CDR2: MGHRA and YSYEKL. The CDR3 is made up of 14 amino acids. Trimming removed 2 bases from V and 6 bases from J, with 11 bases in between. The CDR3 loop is CASSQMGGPQPQHF. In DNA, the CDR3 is TGCGCCAGCAGCCAAATGGGGGGGCCTCAGCCCCAGCATTTT.

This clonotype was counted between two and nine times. This CDR3 reads CASSLKGGGGTYEQYF. In nucleotides, the CDR3 is TGTGCCAGCAGCCTGAAGGGGGGCGGGGGAACCTACGAGCAGTACTTC. The rearrangement links TRBV2 to TRBJ2-7; a weak D match, TRBD2 (7 bases). Germline V gene data show CDR1 as SNHLY and CDR2 as FYNNEI. With 6 bases removed from V and 2 bases from J, the gap between germline ends came to 20 bases. The CDR3 totals 16 residues.

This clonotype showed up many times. DNA of the CDR3: TGTGCCAGCAGCCGACAGCCTAATGAAAAACTGTTTTTT. Amino acid sequence: CASSRQPNEKLFF. This sequence joins TRBV5-5 and TRBJ1-4, with a weak D call TRBD1 (5 bases). The germline V gene encodes CDR1 SGHKS and CDR2 YYEKEE (reference sequence). CDR3 length: 13 amino acids. V was trimmed by 4 bases and J by 3 bases, leaving 7 bases between them.